This is a list of T cell receptor beta chains from one sample in a study of cytomegalovirus exposure and HLA in healthy donors. Using immunoSEQ multiplex PCR, the repertoire was profiled, and TCRdb retains in-frame clones only, with some absent. The sample gives about 160,000 clones, 65% to 85% of which show up once; less than 2.5% is in the top ten. Material: PBMCs. The receptors were gathered from a male donor in good health and CMV-seronegative. Both conserved end residues are part of each CDR3. The order of the fields is clone size, J gene, V gene, D gene, CDR3 DNA, CDR3 protein. The D gene is left open where the match is weak. For some rows the clone size is stated as once, few or many, or as a class when expanded; others skip it.

NA TRBJ2-1 TRBV2 TRBD2 TGTGCCAGCAGTGAAGGCGACCTAGCGGGGGGCAATGAGCAGTTCTTC CASSEGDLAGGNEQFF
NA TRBJ2-7 TRBV5-1 TRBD1 TGCGCCAGCAGTCGGGGACAGGGGGCGGTTGAGCAGTACTTC CASSRGQGAVEQYF
NA TRBJ2-5 TRBV7-2 NA TGTGCCAGCAGCTTTCCCTCTGGGACAAGGGTTGAGACCCAGTACTTC CASSFPSGTRVETQYF
NA TRBJ1-1 TRBV7-2 TRBD1 TGTGCCAGCAGCATACGGACAGGGGGGAACACTGAAGCTTTCTTT CASSIRTGGNTEAFF
NA TRBJ2-3 TRBV5-1 TRBD2 TGCGCCAGCAGCTTTGGACTAGCGGGAACAGATACGCAGTATTTT CASSFGLAGTDTQYF
NA TRBJ1-3 TRBV30 NA TGTGCCTGGAGCCCCCAAACAGGAAACACCATATATTTT CAWSPQTGNTIYF
once TRBJ2-5 TRBV14 NA TGTGCCAGCAGCCGGCAGGGGTGGGTGGGTCAAGAGACCCAGTACTTC CASSRQGWVGQETQYF
NA TRBJ2-7 TRBV6-6 TRBD1 TGTGCCAGCATTCCGACAGGGCTGACCTACGAGCAGTACTTC CASIPTGLTYEQYF
NA TRBJ2-1 TRBV7-8 TRBD2 TGTGCCAGCAGCTTAGTGTCGCGGGAGAAGAGGATCTTC CASSLVSREKRIF
NA TRBJ1-1 TRBV11-2 TRBD1 TGTGCCAGCGGAATCAGGGGGGCTTTCTTT CASGIRGAFF
NA TRBJ1-2 TRBV14 NA TGTGCCAGCAGCCAAGAGCGGTATGGCTACACCTTC CASSQERYGYTF
NA TRBJ2-7 TRBV10-2 TRBD2 TGCGCCAGCAGTTTGACTAGCGGGAGCTCCTACGAGCAGTACTTC CASSLTSGSSYEQYF
NA TRBJ2-7 TRBV30 TRBD2 TGTGCCTGGAGTGTACAGACTAGCGAACCCTACGAGCAGTACTTC CAWSVQTSEPYEQYF
few TRBJ1-1 TRBV30 NA TGTGCCTGGAGAGCGACTGAAGCTTTCTTT CAWRATEAFF
NA TRBJ2-1 TRBV4-2 NA TGTGCCAGCAGCCAAGCGGACCAGAGGGCTGAGCAGTTCTTC CASSQADQRAEQFF
NA TRBJ2-7 TRBV19 NA TGTGCCAGTAGCCCACAGGGCTACGAGCAGTACTTC CASSPQGYEQYF
NA TRBJ2-1 TRBV19 TRBD2 TGTGCCAGTAGACTAGCGGGAGTTTACGATGAGCAGTTCTTC CASRLAGVYDEQFF